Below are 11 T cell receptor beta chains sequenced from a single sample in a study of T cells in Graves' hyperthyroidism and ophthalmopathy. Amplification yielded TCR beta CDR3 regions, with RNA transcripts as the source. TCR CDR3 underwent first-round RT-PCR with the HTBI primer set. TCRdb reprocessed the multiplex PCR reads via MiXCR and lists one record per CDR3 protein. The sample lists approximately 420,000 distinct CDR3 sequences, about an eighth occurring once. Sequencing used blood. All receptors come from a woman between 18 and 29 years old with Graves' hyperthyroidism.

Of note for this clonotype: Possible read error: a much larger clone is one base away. CDR3 sequence reads: CAISDGTPNTEAFF. CDR3 nucleotides: TGTGCCATCAGTGACGGGACTCCTAACACTGAAGCTTTCTTT. V and J are TRBV10-3 and TRBJ1-1; TRBD1 is a possible D gene (5 bases). This CDR3 is built from 14 residues. V was pared by 3 bases and J by 2 bases, with 10 bases between. Per the germline V gene, CDR1 is ENHRY and CDR2 is SYGVKD.

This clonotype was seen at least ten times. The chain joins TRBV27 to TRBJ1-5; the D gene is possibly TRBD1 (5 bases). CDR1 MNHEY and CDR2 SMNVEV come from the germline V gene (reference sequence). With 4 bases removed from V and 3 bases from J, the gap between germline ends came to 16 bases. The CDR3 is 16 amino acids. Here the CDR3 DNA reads TGTGCCAGCAGTTCCCAAACTCAGGGTCCCAATCAGCCCCAGCATTTT. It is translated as CASSSQTQGPNQPQHF.

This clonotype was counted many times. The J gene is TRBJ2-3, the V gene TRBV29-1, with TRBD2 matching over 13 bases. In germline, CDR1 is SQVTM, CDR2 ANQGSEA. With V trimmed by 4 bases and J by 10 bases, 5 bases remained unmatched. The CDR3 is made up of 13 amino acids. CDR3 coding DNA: TGCAGCGTTGGACTAGCGGGAGGAGTGGCGCAGTATTTT. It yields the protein CSVGLAGGVAQYF.

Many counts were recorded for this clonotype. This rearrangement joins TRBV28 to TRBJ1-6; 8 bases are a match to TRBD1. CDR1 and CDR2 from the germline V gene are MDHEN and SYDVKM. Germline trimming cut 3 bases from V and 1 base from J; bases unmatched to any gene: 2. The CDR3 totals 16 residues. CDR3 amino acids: CASSFQGASYNSPLHF. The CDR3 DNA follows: TGTGCCAGCAGTTTTCAGGGGGCGTCCTATAATTCACCCCTCCACTTT.

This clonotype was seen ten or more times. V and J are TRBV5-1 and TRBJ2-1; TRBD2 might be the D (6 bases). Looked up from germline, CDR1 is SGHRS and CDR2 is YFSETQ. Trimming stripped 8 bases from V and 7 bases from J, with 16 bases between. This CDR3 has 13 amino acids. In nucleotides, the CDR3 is TGCGCCAGTTCCGGGACTGGACCGAATGAGCAGTTCTTC. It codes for CASSGTGPNEQFF.

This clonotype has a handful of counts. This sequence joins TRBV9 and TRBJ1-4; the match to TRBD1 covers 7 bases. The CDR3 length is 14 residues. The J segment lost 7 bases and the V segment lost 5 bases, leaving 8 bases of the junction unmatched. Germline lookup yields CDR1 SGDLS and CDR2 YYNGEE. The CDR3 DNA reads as TGTGCCAGCAGTCCGACAGGGACGGGTGAAAAACTGTTTTTT. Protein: CASSPTGTGEKLFF.

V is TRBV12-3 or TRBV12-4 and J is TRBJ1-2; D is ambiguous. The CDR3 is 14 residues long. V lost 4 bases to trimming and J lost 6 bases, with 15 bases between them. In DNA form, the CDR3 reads TGTGCCAGCAGTTCTTTTGTGGGGTGGGATGGCTACACCTTC. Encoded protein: CASSSFVGWDGYTF.

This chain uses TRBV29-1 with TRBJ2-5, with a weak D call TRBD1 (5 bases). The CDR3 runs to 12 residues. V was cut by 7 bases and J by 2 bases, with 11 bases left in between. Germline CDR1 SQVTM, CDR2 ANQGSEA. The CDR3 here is CSGKTGQETQYF. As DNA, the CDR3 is TGCAGCGGCAAAACAGGACAAGAGACCCAGTACTTC.

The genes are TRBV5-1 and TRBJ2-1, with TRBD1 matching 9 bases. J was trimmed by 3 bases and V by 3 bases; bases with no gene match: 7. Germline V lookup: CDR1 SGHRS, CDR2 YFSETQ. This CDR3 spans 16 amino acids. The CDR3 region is CASSSTGTGLYNEQFF. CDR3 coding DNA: TGCGCCAGCAGCTCAACCGGGACAGGGCTCTACAATGAGCAGTTCTTC.

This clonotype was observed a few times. The CDR3 coding sequence is TGTGCCAGCAGGAGCTCAGGTGAGAACACTGAAGCTTTCTTT. Its translation is CASRSSGENTEAFF. This chain connects TRBV27 to TRBJ1-1; D ambiguous. Germline values: CDR1 MNHEY, CDR2 SMNVEV (reference sequence). This CDR3 is 14 amino acids long. The V end was cut by 6 bases, the J end by 1 base, with 12 bases between.

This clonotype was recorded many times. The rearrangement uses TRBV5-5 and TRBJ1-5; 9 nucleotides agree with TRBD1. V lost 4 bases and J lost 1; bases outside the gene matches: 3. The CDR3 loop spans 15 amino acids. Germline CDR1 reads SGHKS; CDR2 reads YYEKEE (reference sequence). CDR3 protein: CASSRDRASNQPQHF. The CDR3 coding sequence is TGTGCCAGCAGCCGGGACAGGGCGAGCAATCAGCCCCAGCATTTT.